A selection of T cell receptor beta chains follows, all from one sample in a study of cytotoxic CD8 clonotypes in ibrutinib-treated CLL. Using immunoSEQ multiplex PCR, the repertoire was profiled, and TCRdb retains in-frame clones only, with some absent. The table lists about 92,000 clones, roughly 80% of them singletons. The sequences come from PBMCs, collected after 24 months of ibrutinib treatment. These TCRs come from a human donor with chronic lymphocytic leukemia. The CDR3 runs from the conserved cysteine through the conserved F or W. A D gene is named only where the DNA matches it firmly. Clone size is not always given. Where it is, it says once, few, many or a class for expanded clones.

CDR3aa: CASSLAVTSGNNEQFF; CDR3nt: TGCGCCAGCAGCTTGGCCGTCACTAGCGGCAACAATGAGCAGTTCTTC; j_gene: TRBJ2-1; abundance: -; d_gene: TRBD2; v_gene: TRBV5-1
CDR3aa: CASSLSGGTEAFF; CDR3nt: TGTGCCAGCAGCTTAAGCGGCGGCACTGAAGCTTTCTTT; j_gene: TRBJ1-1; abundance: -; d_gene: -; v_gene: TRBV11-3
CDR3aa: CASSLETGEAFF; CDR3nt: TGTGCCAGCAGCTTAGAAACAGGTGAAGCTTTCTTT; j_gene: TRBJ1-1; abundance: few; d_gene: -; v_gene: TRBV7-2
CDR3aa: CASSPRVLSGNTIYF; CDR3nt: TGCGCCAGCAGTCCCAGGGTGCTCTCTGGAAACACCATATATTTT; j_gene: TRBJ1-3; abundance: -; d_gene: -; v_gene: TRBV23-1
CDR3aa: CASSSRPGQGALEQYF; CDR3nt: TGTGCCAGCAGCTCCCGACCGGGACAGGGGGCTCTCGAGCAGTACTTC; j_gene: TRBJ2-7; abundance: -; d_gene: -; v_gene: TRBV21-1
CDR3aa: CASRDPGQGLNYGYTF; CDR3nt: TGTGCCAGTAGGGACCCGGGACAGGGACTTAACTATGGCTACACCTTC; j_gene: TRBJ1-2; abundance: once; d_gene: TRBD1; v_gene: TRBV19
CDR3aa: CASSSPPEGNYGYTF; CDR3nt: TGTGCCAGCAGTTCCCCACCCGAGGGAAACTATGGCTACACCTTC; j_gene: TRBJ1-2; abundance: -; d_gene: -; v_gene: TRBV28
CDR3aa: CASSLTGEAGSPQHF; CDR3nt: TGTGCCAGCAGCTTAACGGGGGAGGCGGGGAGCCCCCAGCATTTT; j_gene: TRBJ1-5; abundance: -; d_gene: -; v_gene: TRBV7-9
CDR3aa: CASSSSDRGNGELFF; CDR3nt: TGTGCCAGCAGTTCATCGGACAGGGGAAACGGGGAGCTGTTTTTT; j_gene: TRBJ2-2; abundance: -; d_gene: TRBD1; v_gene: TRBV6-6
CDR3aa: CASGGGELFF; CDR3nt: TGTGCCAGCGGCGGCGGGGAGCTGTTTTTT; j_gene: TRBJ2-2; abundance: -; d_gene: -; v_gene: TRBV6-6
CDR3aa: CASRASGADTQYF; CDR3nt: TGTGCCAGCAGGGCCAGCGGGGCAGATACGCAGTATTTT; j_gene: TRBJ2-3; abundance: -; d_gene: TRBD2; v_gene: TRBV7-2
CDR3aa: CASSEFAGGLSYEQYF; CDR3nt: TGTGCCAGCAGTGAATTTGCGGGGGGACTCTCCTACGAGCAGTACTTC; j_gene: TRBJ2-7; abundance: -; d_gene: TRBD2; v_gene: TRBV2
CDR3aa: CASSTPTLGRGIYEQYF; CDR3nt: TGTGCCAGTAGTACCCCGACCCTTGGCAGGGGGATCTACGAGCAGTACTTC; j_gene: TRBJ2-7; abundance: few; d_gene: TRBD1; v_gene: TRBV19
CDR3aa: CASSLLSGASGNQETQYF; CDR3nt: TGTGCCAGCAGCCTCCTTTCAGGGGCTAGCGGCAACCAAGAGACCCAGTACTTC; j_gene: TRBJ2-5; abundance: -; d_gene: -; v_gene: TRBV7-9
CDR3aa: CAISEVLAGSNEQFF; CDR3nt: TGTGCCATCAGTGAGGTTCTAGCGGGGAGCAATGAGCAGTTCTTC; j_gene: TRBJ2-1; abundance: -; d_gene: TRBD2; v_gene: TRBV10-3
CDR3aa: CASSSPSGRAPNEQFF; CDR3nt: TGTGCCAGCAGCTCCCCTTCCGGGAGGGCACCAAATGAGCAGTTCTTC; j_gene: TRBJ2-1; abundance: -; d_gene: TRBD2; v_gene: TRBV5-6
CDR3aa: CASSLGYEQYF; CDR3nt: TGTGCCAGCAGTTTAGGCTACGAGCAGTACTTC; j_gene: TRBJ2-7; abundance: few; d_gene: -; v_gene: TRBV27
CDR3aa: CASSPPSRGLAAYNEQFF; CDR3nt: TGTGCCAGCTCACCACCTTCGCGTGGACTAGCGGCCTACAATGAGCAGTTCTTC; j_gene: TRBJ2-1; abundance: -; d_gene: TRBD2; v_gene: TRBV18
CDR3aa: CASSLDSKNIQYF; CDR3nt: TGTGCCAGCAGCCTCGACAGCAAAAACATTCAGTACTTC; j_gene: TRBJ2-4; abundance: -; d_gene: -; v_gene: TRBV5-4
CDR3aa: CASSEAGTEAFF; CDR3nt: TGTGCCAGCAGTGAAGCGGGAACTGAAGCTTTCTTT; j_gene: TRBJ1-1; abundance: -; d_gene: -; v_gene: TRBV6-1
CDR3aa: CASSVGTIQETQYF; CDR3nt: TGTGCCAGCAGCGTAGGTACTATCCAAGAGACCCAGTACTTC; j_gene: TRBJ2-5; abundance: -; d_gene: -; v_gene: TRBV9
CDR3aa: CASSIDRDTDTQYF; CDR3nt: TGTGCCAGTAGTATCGACAGAGACACAGATACGCAGTATTTT; j_gene: TRBJ2-3; abundance: -; d_gene: -; v_gene: TRBV19
CDR3aa: CASSLPAEAGQPQHF; CDR3nt: TGTGCCAGCAGCTTACCGGCCGAGGCAGGGCAGCCCCAGCATTTT; j_gene: TRBJ1-5; abundance: -; d_gene: -; v_gene: TRBV7-8